The 12 T cell receptor beta chains listed next were all sequenced from one sample in a study of cytomegalovirus exposure and HLA in healthy donors. The PCR contained 60 Vbeta and 13 Jbeta primers. The assay was immunoSEQ multiplex PCR, and TCRdb's table has in-frame clones only and misses some. The table lists 180,000 or so clones, more than 65% of them singletons, with about 2.6% in the top ten. Sample: PBMCs. The receptors shown here come from a female donor in good health and CMV-seronegative.

The gene calls are TRBV21-1 and TRBJ2-2; TRBD2, the D gene given by the table, was not confirmed from the DNA. TRBV21-1 is labeled a pseudogene. CDR3 length: 19 amino acids. CDR3 residues: CASSKVGMQGLPNTGELFF. The DNA of the CDR3 is TGTGCCAGCAGCAAAGTTGGGATGCAGGGACTTCCGAACACCGGGGAGCTGTTTTTT.

The chain joins TRBV6-1 to TRBJ2-1; 11 bases line up with TRBD2. Germline trimming cut 6 bases from V and 4 bases from J; bases unmatched to any gene: 5. This CDR3 has 15 residues. CDR1 is MNHNS and CDR2 is SASEGT in the germline V gene. CDR3 bases: TGTGCCAGCAGACCCGGGACTAGCGGATACAATGAGCAGTTCTTC. It is translated as CASRPGTSGYNEQFF.

The V call is TRBV19, the J call TRBJ2-5, with D maybe TRBD1 (5 bases). Germline V gene data show CDR1 as LNHDA and CDR2 as SQIVND (reference sequence). V lost 2 bases to trimming and J lost 3 bases, with 13 bases between them. The CDR3 spans 15 residues. CDR3 bases: TGTGCCAGTAGTATAACGATTTTCAGGGAAGAGACCCAGTACTTC. As protein: CASSITIFREETQYF.

CDR3 in amino acids: CASSSFVVNTGELFF. The DNA for the CDR3 is TGTGCCAGCAGCTCGTTTGTAGTAAACACCGGGGAGCTGTTTTTT. The chain uses TRBV5-8 and TRBJ2-2; unclear D gene. This CDR3 contains 15 residues. From germline, CDR1 is SGHTS and CDR2 YDEGEE. V dropped 3 bases and J dropped 2 bases, with 11 bases sitting between them.

The rearrangement joins TRBV7-9 to TRBJ2-7; TRBD1 agrees at 7 bases. Trimming at V came to 4 bases and at J to 4 bases, leaving 7 bases not matched to a gene. The CDR3 spans 14 residues. Germline V gene lookup returns CDR1 SEHNR and CDR2 FQNEAQ (reference sequence). CDR3 sequence: CASSSVGQRYEQYF. Written as DNA, the CDR3 is TGTGCCAGCAGCTCAGTGGGACAGAGGTACGAGCAGTACTTC.

CDR3 in amino acids: CASSFRTSGSQETQYF. The CDR3 DNA sequence: TGCGCCAGCAGCTTCAGGACTAGCGGGAGCCAAGAGACCCAGTACTTC. This sequence joins TRBV5-1 and TRBJ2-5, with 13 bases identical to TRBD2. With V trimmed by 2 bases and J by 1 base, 2 bases remained unmatched. The germline V gene has CDR1 SGHRS and CDR2 YFSETQ. This CDR3 has 16 residues.

In DNA, the CDR3 is TGTGCCTGGAGTGCCGGGACAGGGCTTCCCGGGGAGCTGTTTTTT. It is translated as CAWSAGTGLPGELFF. This sequence joins TRBV30 and TRBJ2-2; 9 bases agree with TRBD1. CDR3 length: 15 amino acids. Germline CDR1 is GTSNPN and CDR2 is SVGIG (reference sequence). J lost 6 bases, V lost 1 base, and 6 bases had no gene match.

The V gene is TRBV11-2, the J gene TRBJ1-2; D may be TRBD1 (5 bases). This CDR3 contains 15 residues. Germline-derived CDR1 and CDR2 are SGHAT and FQNNGV. Trimming removed 0 bases at V and 8 bases at J, with 16 bases between. DNA of the CDR3: TGTGCCAGCAGCTTAGAGTTGACAGTCCGCCGCGGCTACACCTTC. Its translation is CASSLELTVRRGYTF.

The V gene is TRBV27, the J gene TRBJ2-6; TRBD2 agrees at 7 bases. Germline V CDR1 and CDR2: MNHEY, SMNVEV (reference sequence). The V gene end was trimmed by 3 bases and the J gene end by 2 bases; junction bases not matched to a gene: 4. The CDR3 contains 16 residues. CDR3 residues: CASSFFAGAGANVLTF. For the CDR3, the DNA is TGTGCCAGCAGTTTCTTCGCGGGGGCTGGGGCCAACGTCCTGACTTTC.

The rearrangement links TRBV19 to TRBJ1-5; the D is unclear. There are 15 residues in the CDR3. V was pared by 4 bases and J by 4 bases, with 14 bases between. Germline CDR1 LNHDA, CDR2 SQIVND (reference sequence). This CDR3 reads CASSTTKGRNQPQHF. CDR3 bases: TGTGCCAGTAGTACAACGAAAGGGAGAAATCAGCCCCAGCATTTT.

J is TRBJ2-5 and V is TRBV4-2; 16 nucleotides match TRBD2. The V gene's germline CDR1 is LGHNA and CDR2 YNFKEQ. The CDR3 runs to 19 residues. The ends lost 1 base at V and 0 bases at J; junction bases unmatched: 5. The CDR3 DNA sequence: TGTGCCAGCAGCCAAGTTCGGGGACTAGCGGGGGGGGACCAAGAGACCCAGTACTTC. Its translation: CASSQVRGLAGGDQETQYF.

The chain recombines TRBV7-8 with TRBJ1-5; 9 positions agree with TRBD1. The CDR3 totals 15 residues. J gave up 7 bases and V 3 bases, and 7 bases lay outside the gene matches. Looked up from germline, CDR1 is SGHVS and CDR2 is FQNEAQ. In nucleotides, the CDR3 is TGTGCCAGCAGCTTGCTGGACAGGGGAGGGCAGCCCCAGCATTTT. This gives the protein CASSLLDRGGQPQHF.